Listed below are T cell receptor beta chains from one sample, sequenced in a study of shared clonotypes between healthy human individuals. TCRdb keeps only in-frame clones here, not all; method: immunoSEQ multiplex PCR. This sample carries over a million clones, just under 99% of them seen once, and the ten largest clones take around 0.33%. Sequencing input: naive CD4+ T cells sorted from blood. These receptor sequences come from a man aged 25 to 40 in good health. Each CDR3 is given with its conserved first and last residue. The order of the fields is V gene, CDR3 length, J gene, CDR3 protein.

TRBV2	13	TRBJ2-7	CVNRDRSSYEQYF
TRBV14	13	TRBJ2-5	CASSQDWSETQYF
TRBV5-1	14	TRBJ2-7	CASSDRQGAGEQYF
TRBV6-6	16	TRBJ2-7	CASSYPTGGTSYEQYF
TRBV9	15	TRBJ1-2	CASSQGQDRGSGYTF
TRBV7-2	13	TRBJ2-5	CASSEGLQETQYF
TRBV18	15	TRBJ2-2	CASSPEVSNTGELFF
TRBV5-5	14	TRBJ1-1	CASSLMGLNTEAFF
TRBV9	15	TRBJ1-5	CASSVDSGLATPQHF
TRBV6-5	15	TRBJ1-4	CASNVEGASNEKLFF
TRBV28	18	TRBJ2-4	CASSLWSGGGAGKNIQYF
TRBV4-1	15	TRBJ1-1	CASSRAAAMNTEAFF
TRBV6-4	16	TRBJ2-3	CASSDRFSGSPDTQYF
TRBV5-1	19	TRBJ2-6	CASSLTGLAGGAGANVLTF
TRBV7-9	17	TRBJ2-3	CASSPLRGRASTDTQYF
TRBV29-1	11	TRBJ1-2	CSVESYGAHTF
TRBV10-3	12	TRBJ2-7	CAISFQGDEQYF
TRBV30	13	TRBJ1-2	CAWSMVANYGYTF
TRBV29-1	16	TRBJ2-2	CSVEWMNRARTGELFF
TRBV7-9	17	TRBJ2-1	CASSWGIGTGNNNEQFF
TRBV15	16	TRBJ2-1	CATSRDVVTGEYEQFF
TRBV19	17	TRBJ1-5	CASTLHGYRLGNQPQHF
TRBV7-9	16	TRBJ2-7	CASSLRGAQGLREQYF
TRBV5-1	14	TRBJ2-2	CASSLERADGELFF
TRBV5-1	13	TRBJ2-7	CASRGGPSYEQYF
TRBV5-1	14	TRBJ1-1	CASSLPGANTEAFF
TRBV18	15	TRBJ2-3	CASSPPPTGTDTQYF
TRBV6-5	14	TRBJ1-1	CASRRYPADTEAFF
TRBV25-1	16	TRBJ1-1	CASSPSGGAGLTEAFF
TRBV18	12	TRBJ2-5	CASSPNRETQYF
TRBV18	15	TRBJ2-3	CASSSTTVGVDTQYF
TRBV7-8	14	TRBJ1-1	CASSSGQGRTEAFF
TRBV7-2	12	TRBJ2-1	CAIGKGDNEQFF
TRBV13	15	TRBJ2-7	CASSLKGRDFYEQYF
TRBV19	15	TRBJ1-5	CASSILGAGFQPQHF
TRBV18	14	TRBJ2-1	CASSPPATYNEQFF
TRBV4-2	15	TRBJ1-4	CASSQEVQGEEKLFF
TRBV28	13	TRBJ2-7	CASGLAGAHEQYF
TRBV4-2	14	TRBJ2-1	CASSQDRVVPEQFF
TRBV7-9	13	TRBJ1-1	CASSLARVTEAFF
TRBV5-1	17	TRBJ1-2	CASSLVGTGGTRYGYTF
TRBV5-1	16	TRBJ2-2	CASSPTPGPNTGELFF
TRBV6-1	16	TRBJ2-1	CASSEEGLEYSNEQFF
TRBV2	17	TRBJ2-3	CASSVHPGQGFTDTQYF
TRBV11-2	17	TRBJ2-7	CASSSGPPGHLSYEQYF
TRBV11-2	11	TRBJ2-5	CASSSRGTQYF
TRBV18	15	TRBJ2-1	CASSPPSGVYNEQFF
TRBV5-1	15	TRBJ1-1	CASSLGDRWDTEAFF
TRBV6-5	15	TRBJ2-2	CASSYSTVDTGELFF
TRBV11-2	14	TRBJ2-1	CASSQPLPRWEQFF